Listed below are T cell receptor beta chains from one sample, sequenced in a study of T cell repertoires in aging, cancer and after chemotherapy. TCRdb redid the calling of the multiplex PCR reads with MiXCR, one entry per CDR3 protein. The sample lists 2,500 to 3,000 distinct CDR3 sequences, 45% to 65% seen once, with 65% to 80% in the top ten. Sequencing was done on a sample of blood. The receptor source for this set is a human donor with a blood cancer. Both conserved end residues are part of each CDR3. D genes are given only for firm matches. Rows give clone size only sometimes, using once, few, many, or a class for an expanded clone.

J gene: TRBJ1-2
V gene: TRBV6-1
D gene: -
clone size: -
CDR3 DNA: TGTGCCAGCAGTGTACAAGGAGGCTATGGCTACACCTTC
CDR3 protein: CASSVQGGYGYTF

J gene: TRBJ2-5
V gene: TRBV30
D gene: TRBD2
clone size: -
CDR3 DNA: TGTGCCTGGAGACTAGCGGGGGGGGTGGGGACCCAGTACTTC
CDR3 protein: CAWRLAGGVGTQYF

J gene: TRBJ2-5
V gene: TRBV6-5
D gene: -
clone size: few
CDR3 DNA: TGTGCCGTACAGAACTCACAGAGCGGAGAGACCCAGTACTTC
CDR3 protein: CAVQNSQSGETQYF

J gene: TRBJ2-7
V gene: TRBV6-2/TRBV6-3
D gene: -
clone size: -
CDR3 DNA: TGTGCCAGCAGTGGCACCTCCTACGAGCAGTACTTC
CDR3 protein: CASSGTSYEQYF

J gene: TRBJ1-6
V gene: TRBV7-9
D gene: -
clone size: -
CDR3 DNA: TGTGCCAGCAGCTCCCGGGAAGCCCCAAATTCACCCCTCCACTTT
CDR3 protein: CASSSREAPNSPLHF

J gene: TRBJ2-6
V gene: TRBV12-3/TRBV12-4
D gene: -
clone size: -
CDR3 DNA: TGTGCCAGCAGTGGGGGAGCCAACGTCCTGACTTTC
CDR3 protein: CASSGGANVLTF

J gene: TRBJ2-5
V gene: TRBV5-4
D gene: TRBD2
clone size: -
CDR3 DNA: TGTGCCAGCAGCTCCAGCGACTATTGGGGGGGACGCCAAAAAGAGACCCAGTACTTC
CDR3 protein: CASSSSDYWGGRQKETQYF

J gene: TRBJ2-5
V gene: TRBV12-3/TRBV12-4
D gene: TRBD1
clone size: few
CDR3 DNA: TGTGCCAGCAGTCCCAAACAGGGGGCAGAGGAGACCCAGTACTTC
CDR3 protein: CASSPKQGAEETQYF

J gene: TRBJ2-1
V gene: TRBV12-3/TRBV12-4
D gene: -
clone size: -
CDR3 DNA: TGTGCCAGCAGTCAATCCAATGAGCAGTTCTTC
CDR3 protein: CASSQSNEQFF

J gene: TRBJ1-2
V gene: TRBV5-5
D gene: -
clone size: -
CDR3 DNA: TGTGCCAGCAGGATGAGGGACGGCCTCTATGGCTACACCTTC
CDR3 protein: CASRMRDGLYGYTF

J gene: TRBJ2-1
V gene: TRBV6-4
D gene: TRBD2
clone size: -
CDR3 DNA: TGTGCCAGCAGTGACTCGACTAGCGGGAGCAATGAGCAGTTCTTC
CDR3 protein: CASSDSTSGSNEQFF

J gene: TRBJ1-2
V gene: TRBV12-3/TRBV12-4
D gene: -
clone size: -
CDR3 DNA: TGTGCCAGCAGTCTTGGCTGGGGTTATGGCTACACCTTC
CDR3 protein: CASSLGWGYGYTF

J gene: TRBJ2-7
V gene: TRBV6-6
D gene: -
clone size: few
CDR3 DNA: TGTGCCAGCAGTGACTCCTACGAGCAGTACTTC
CDR3 protein: CASSDSYEQYF

J gene: TRBJ2-2
V gene: TRBV19
D gene: TRBD1
clone size: few
CDR3 DNA: TGTGCCACCAAGCGGACAGGGGGTTATGCCGGGGAGCTGTTTTTT
CDR3 protein: CATKRTGGYAGELFF

J gene: TRBJ1-1
V gene: TRBV12-3/TRBV12-4
D gene: -
clone size: few
CDR3 DNA: TGTGCCAGCAGTTCCGACAGGTCTCTGAACACTGAAGCTTTCTTT
CDR3 protein: CASSSDRSLNTEAFF

J gene: TRBJ2-4
V gene: TRBV12-3/TRBV12-4
D gene: -
clone size: -
CDR3 DNA: TGTGCCAGTAGCCTGGGATGGGGGAACATTCAGTACTTC
CDR3 protein: CASSLGWGNIQYF

J gene: TRBJ1-2
V gene: TRBV12-3/TRBV12-4
D gene: -
clone size: -
CDR3 DNA: TGTGCCAGCAGTCCCGTGGGGGGGCGAAGCTACACCTTC
CDR3 protein: CASSPVGGRSYTF

J gene: TRBJ2-3
V gene: TRBV12-3/TRBV12-4
D gene: TRBD2
clone size: -
CDR3 DNA: TGTGCCAGCAGTTTTAGCGGGTTCGCGTCTAGCACAGATACGCAGTATTTT
CDR3 protein: CASSFSGFASSTDTQYF

J gene: TRBJ2-6
V gene: TRBV6-5
D gene: -
clone size: -
CDR3 DNA: TGTGCCAGCAGTTACCCCCGCTCTGGGGCCAACGTCCTGACTTTC
CDR3 protein: CASSYPRSGANVLTF

J gene: TRBJ2-7
V gene: TRBV12-3/TRBV12-4
D gene: TRBD2
clone size: -
CDR3 DNA: TGTGCCAGCAGTAGAGGCGGGAGGGCCTACGAGCAGTACTTC
CDR3 protein: CASSRGGRAYEQYF

J gene: TRBJ2-7
V gene: TRBV29-1
D gene: -
clone size: -
CDR3 DNA: TGCAGCGGGAGACTAGAGGGAGATGCTTACGAGCAGTACTTC
CDR3 protein: CSGRLEGDAYEQYF

J gene: TRBJ2-1
V gene: TRBV24-1
D gene: -
clone size: once
CDR3 DNA: TGTGCCATCAGCCGGACAGCTATAAACAATGAGCAGTTCTTC
CDR3 protein: CAISRTAINNEQFF

J gene: TRBJ2-1
V gene: TRBV6-6
D gene: TRBD1
clone size: -
CDR3 DNA: TGTGCCAGCAGAACCGGGACAGGCTCCTACAATGAGCAGTTCTTC
CDR3 protein: CASRTGTGSYNEQFF

J gene: TRBJ2-7
V gene: TRBV30
D gene: -
clone size: -
CDR3 DNA: TGTGCCTGGGGGGGTTTCAACGAGCAGTACTTC
CDR3 protein: CAWGGFNEQYF

J gene: TRBJ2-1
V gene: TRBV30
D gene: -
clone size: -
CDR3 DNA: TGTGCCTGGAGTACCCCAACGGGGCGGTTGCAGTTCTTC
CDR3 protein: CAWSTPTGRLQFF

J gene: TRBJ1-4
V gene: TRBV30
D gene: -
clone size: -
CDR3 DNA: TGTGCCTGGAGTGCTGGAGGGACATCCATTTTT
CDR3 protein: CAWSAGGTSIF

J gene: TRBJ1-6
V gene: TRBV6-5
D gene: -
clone size: -
CDR3 DNA: TGTGCCAGCAGCCCAGGACAGAAGTCACCCCTCCACTTT
CDR3 protein: CASSPGQKSPLHF

J gene: TRBJ2-7
V gene: TRBV6-5
D gene: TRBD2
clone size: medium-sized
CDR3 DNA: TGTGCCAGCGGGGGGGAGGCCAGGTCGGGTGAGCAGTACTTC
CDR3 protein: CASGGEARSGEQYF

J gene: TRBJ1-1
V gene: TRBV19
D gene: -
clone size: -
CDR3 DNA: TGTGCCAGTAGGGTTGAACAGCACACTGAAGCTTTCTTT
CDR3 protein: CASRVEQHTEAFF

J gene: TRBJ1-2
V gene: TRBV12-3/TRBV12-4
D gene: -
clone size: -
CDR3 DNA: TGTGCCAGCAGTAGAAGACAGGCGTATGGCTACACCTTC
CDR3 protein: CASSRRQAYGYTF

J gene: TRBJ1-2
V gene: TRBV6-5
D gene: -
clone size: -
CDR3 DNA: TGTGCCAGCAGTACCCGGGCGTGGGGCTACACCTTC
CDR3 protein: CASSTRAWGYTF

J gene: TRBJ2-3
V gene: TRBV27
D gene: -
clone size: -
CDR3 DNA: TGTGCCAGCAGAAACCCCCAGGGGGATACGCAGTATTTT
CDR3 protein: CASRNPQGDTQYF

J gene: TRBJ2-7
V gene: TRBV20-1
D gene: -
clone size: -
CDR3 DNA: TGCAGTGCAGCACGGGGCCTCTCCTACGAGCAGTACTTC
CDR3 protein: CSAARGLSYEQYF

J gene: TRBJ2-2
V gene: TRBV6-5
D gene: -
clone size: -
CDR3 DNA: TGTGCCAGCAGTTACGATCACACCGGGGAGCTGTTTTTT
CDR3 protein: CASSYDHTGELFF

J gene: TRBJ1-1
V gene: TRBV6-5
D gene: TRBD1
clone size: -
CDR3 DNA: TGTGCCAGCAGAAGACAGGGGACCACTGAAGCTTTCTTT
CDR3 protein: CASRRQGTTEAFF

J gene: TRBJ2-2
V gene: TRBV30
D gene: TRBD2
clone size: -
CDR3 DNA: TGTGCCTGGAGTGTACTAGCGACCACCGGGGAGCTGTTTTTT
CDR3 protein: CAWSVLATTGELFF

J gene: TRBJ2-3
V gene: TRBV5-6
D gene: TRBD2
clone size: few
CDR3 DNA: TGTGCCAGCAGCTCTTTCGGGACTAGCGGTAGCACAGATACGCAGTATTTT
CDR3 protein: CASSSFGTSGSTDTQYF

J gene: TRBJ2-5
V gene: TRBV5-5
D gene: -
clone size: -
CDR3 DNA: TGTGCCAGCAGCTTGACTTGGGGAGAGACCCAGTACTTC
CDR3 protein: CASSLTWGETQYF

J gene: TRBJ2-7
V gene: TRBV27
D gene: -
clone size: -
CDR3 DNA: TGTGCCAGCAGTTTAAGGCGGGGGACAAGCATCTACGAGCAGTACTTC
CDR3 protein: CASSLRRGTSIYEQYF

J gene: TRBJ2-7
V gene: TRBV19
D gene: TRBD1
clone size: -
CDR3 DNA: TGTGCCAGTAAACAGACGACAGGGACCTACGAGCAGTACTTC
CDR3 protein: CASKQTTGTYEQYF

J gene: TRBJ2-5
V gene: TRBV6-5
D gene: TRBD1
clone size: -
CDR3 DNA: TGTGCCAGCAGTTCCTTCCAGGGGGCTCGGGAGACCCAGTACTTC
CDR3 protein: CASSSFQGARETQYF